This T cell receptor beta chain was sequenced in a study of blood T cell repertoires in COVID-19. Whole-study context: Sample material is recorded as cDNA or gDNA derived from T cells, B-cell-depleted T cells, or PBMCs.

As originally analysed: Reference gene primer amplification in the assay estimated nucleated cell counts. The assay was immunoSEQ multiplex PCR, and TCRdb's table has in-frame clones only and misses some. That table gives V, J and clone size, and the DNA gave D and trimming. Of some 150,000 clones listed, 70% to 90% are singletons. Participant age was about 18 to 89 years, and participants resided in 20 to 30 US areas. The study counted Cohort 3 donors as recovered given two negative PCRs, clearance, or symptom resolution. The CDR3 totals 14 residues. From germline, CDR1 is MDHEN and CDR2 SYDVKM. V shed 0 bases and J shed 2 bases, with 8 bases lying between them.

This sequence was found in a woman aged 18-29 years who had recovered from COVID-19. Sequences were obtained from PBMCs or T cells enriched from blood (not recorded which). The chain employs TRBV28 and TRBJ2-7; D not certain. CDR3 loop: CASSLWARTYEQYF. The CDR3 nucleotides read TGTGCCAGCAGTTTATGGGCCCGAACCTACGAGCAGTACTTC. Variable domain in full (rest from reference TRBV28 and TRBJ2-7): DVKVTQSSRYLVKRTGEKVFLECVQDMDHENMFWYRQDPGLGLRLIYFSYDVKMKEKGDIPEGYSVSREKKERFSLILESASTNQTSMYLCASSLWARTYEQYFGPGTRLTVT.